Described below is a single T cell receptor beta chain sequence and its context. Its antigen is as yet unknown. This sample was taken from a study of cytomegalovirus exposure and HLA in healthy donors. General study findings and limits: Indistinguishable V segments such as TRBV6-2 and TRBV6-3 were excluded.

V gave up 4 bases and J gave up 2 bases; unmatched junction bases: 3. Germline values: CDR1 SGHDT, CDR2 YYEEEE. This CDR3 spans 14 amino acids. The PCR ran on 60 Vbeta and 13 Jbeta primers. Clones were read by immunoSEQ multiplex PCR, and TCRdb kept only the in-frame ones, dropping some. This sample has approximately 97,000 clones, with 55% to 80% found just once. The gene calls are TRBV5-6 and TRBJ1-2; 9 bases are a match to TRBD1. The source of this sequence is a man in his forties or fifties in good health and CMV-seronegative. The sequenced sample consisted of PBMCs. The CDR3 nucleotides read TGTGCCAGCAGCCTACAGGGGGCCAACTATGGCTACACCTTC. Its translation: CASSLQGANYGYTF.